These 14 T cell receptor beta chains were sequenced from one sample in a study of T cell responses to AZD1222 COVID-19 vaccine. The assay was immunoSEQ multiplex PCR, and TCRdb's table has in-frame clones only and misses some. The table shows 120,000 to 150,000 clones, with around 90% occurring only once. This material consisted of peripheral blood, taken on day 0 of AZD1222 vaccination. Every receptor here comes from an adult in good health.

CDR3 sequence: CASSLTSGSYNEQFF. CDR3 coding DNA: TGTGCCAGCAGCTTAACTAGCGGTTCCTACAATGAGCAGTTCTTC. The J gene is TRBJ2-1, the V gene TRBV11-1; 8 bases are shared with TRBD2. There are 15 residues in the CDR3. Germline-derived CDR1 and CDR2 are SGHAT and FQDESV (reference sequence). The junction had 1 base not matched to a gene; V was cut back by 2 bases and J by 1 base. Based on the CDR3 plus reference TRBV11-1 and TRBJ2-1, the full variable domain is EAEVAQSPRYKITEKSQAVAFWCDPISGHATLYWYRQILGQGPELLVQFQDESVVDDSQLPKDRFSAERLKGVDSTLKIQPAELGDSAMYLCASSLTSGSYNEQFFGPGTRLTVL.

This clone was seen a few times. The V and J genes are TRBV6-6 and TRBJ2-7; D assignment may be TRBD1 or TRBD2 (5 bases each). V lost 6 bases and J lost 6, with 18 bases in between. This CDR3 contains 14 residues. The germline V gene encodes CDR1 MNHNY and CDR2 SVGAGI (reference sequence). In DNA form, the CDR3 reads TGTGCCAGCAGCCTAAGTGACCTGAGGGGCGAGCAGTACTTC. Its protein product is CASSLSDLRGEQYF.

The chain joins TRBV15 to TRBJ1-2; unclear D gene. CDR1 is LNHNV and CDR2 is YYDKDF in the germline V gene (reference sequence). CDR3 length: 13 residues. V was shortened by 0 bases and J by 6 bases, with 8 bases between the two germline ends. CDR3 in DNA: TGTGCCACCAGCAGAGATGGGGTTGATGGCTACACCTTC. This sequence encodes CATSRDGVDGYTF.

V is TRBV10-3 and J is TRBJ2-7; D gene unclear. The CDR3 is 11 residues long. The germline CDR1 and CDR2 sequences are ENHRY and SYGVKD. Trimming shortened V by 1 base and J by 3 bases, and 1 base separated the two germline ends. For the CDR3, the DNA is TGTGCCATCAGTGAGTACTACGAGCAGTACTTC. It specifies CAISEYYEQYF.

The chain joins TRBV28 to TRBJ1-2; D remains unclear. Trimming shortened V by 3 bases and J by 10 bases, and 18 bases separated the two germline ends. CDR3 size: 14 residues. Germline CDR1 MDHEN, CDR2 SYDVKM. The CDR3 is CASSFTDRVVAYTF. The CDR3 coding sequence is TGTGCCAGCAGTTTCACGGACCGGGTCGTCGCCTACACCTTC.

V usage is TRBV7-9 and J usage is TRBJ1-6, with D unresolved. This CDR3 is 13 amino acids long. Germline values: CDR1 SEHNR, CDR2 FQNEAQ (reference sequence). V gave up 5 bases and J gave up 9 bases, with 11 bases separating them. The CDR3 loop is CASSPSAPSPLHF. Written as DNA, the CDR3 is TGTGCCAGCAGCCCGTCGGCCCCTTCACCCCTCCACTTT.

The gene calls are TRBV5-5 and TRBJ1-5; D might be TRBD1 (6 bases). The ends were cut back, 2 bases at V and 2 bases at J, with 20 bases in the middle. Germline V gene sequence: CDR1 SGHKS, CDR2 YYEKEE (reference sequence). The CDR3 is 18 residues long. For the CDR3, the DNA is TGTGCCAGCAGCTTAGAAACCACCACTGGACAGCGCAATCAGCCCCAGCATTTT. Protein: CASSLETTTGQRNQPQHF.

CDR3 residues: CASSQSSTRTTGELFF. CDR3 sequence (DNA): TGCGCCAGCAGCCAATCCTCGACGCGGACCACCGGGGAGCTGTTTTTT. The chain links TRBV4-3 to TRBJ2-2; no reliable D call. The CDR3 is 16 amino acids. CDR1 is LGHNA, CDR2 YSLEER, per germline. V was shortened by 2 bases and J by 4 bases, with 14 bases between the two germline ends.

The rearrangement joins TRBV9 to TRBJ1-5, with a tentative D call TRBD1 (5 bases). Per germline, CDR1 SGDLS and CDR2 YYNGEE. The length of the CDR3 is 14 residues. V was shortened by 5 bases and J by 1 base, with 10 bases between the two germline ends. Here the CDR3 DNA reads TGTGCCAGCAGTGATCACAGGAGCAATCAGCCCCAGCATTTT. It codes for CASSDHRSNQPQHF.

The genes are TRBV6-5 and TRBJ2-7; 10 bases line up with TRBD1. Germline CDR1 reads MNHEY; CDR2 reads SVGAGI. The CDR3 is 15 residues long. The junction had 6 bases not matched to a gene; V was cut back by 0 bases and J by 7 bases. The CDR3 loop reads CASSYSRDRGHEQYF. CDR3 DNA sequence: TGTGCCAGCAGTTACTCAAGGGACAGGGGCCATGAGCAGTACTTC.

The CDR3 spells CASSLVGNTEAFF. The CDR3 nucleotides are TGTGCCAGCAGTTTAGTGGGGAACACTGAAGCTTTCTTT. This chain connects TRBV12-3 or TRBV12-4 to TRBJ1-1; no reliable D call. Trimming shortened V by 1 base and J by 1 base, and 4 bases separated the two germline ends. The CDR3 extends over 13 amino acids.

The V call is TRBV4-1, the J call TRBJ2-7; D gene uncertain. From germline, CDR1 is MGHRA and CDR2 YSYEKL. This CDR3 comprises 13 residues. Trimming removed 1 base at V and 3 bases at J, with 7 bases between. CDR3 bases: TGCGCCAGCAGCCAAGGCCTTTTCTACGAGCAGTACTTC. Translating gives CASSQGLFYEQYF.

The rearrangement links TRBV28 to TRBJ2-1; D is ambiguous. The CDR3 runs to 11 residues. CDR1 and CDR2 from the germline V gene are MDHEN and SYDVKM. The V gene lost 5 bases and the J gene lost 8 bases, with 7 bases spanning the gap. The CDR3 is CASSRRDEQFF. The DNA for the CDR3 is TGTGCCAGCAGTCGACGGGATGAGCAGTTCTTC. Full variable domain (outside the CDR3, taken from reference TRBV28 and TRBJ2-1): DVKVTQSSRYLVKRTGEKVFLECVQDMDHENMFWYRQDPGLGLRLIYFSYDVKMKEKGDIPEGYSVSREKKERFSLILESASTNQTSMYLCASSRRDEQFFGPGTRLTVL.

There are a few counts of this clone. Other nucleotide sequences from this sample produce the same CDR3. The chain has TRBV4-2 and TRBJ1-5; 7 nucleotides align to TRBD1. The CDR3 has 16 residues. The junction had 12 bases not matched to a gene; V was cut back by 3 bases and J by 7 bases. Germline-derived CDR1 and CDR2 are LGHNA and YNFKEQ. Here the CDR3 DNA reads TGTGCCAGCAGCCAGATCCTAGGGGGCGCCGGGCAGCCCCAGCATTTT. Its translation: CASSQILGGAGQPQHF.